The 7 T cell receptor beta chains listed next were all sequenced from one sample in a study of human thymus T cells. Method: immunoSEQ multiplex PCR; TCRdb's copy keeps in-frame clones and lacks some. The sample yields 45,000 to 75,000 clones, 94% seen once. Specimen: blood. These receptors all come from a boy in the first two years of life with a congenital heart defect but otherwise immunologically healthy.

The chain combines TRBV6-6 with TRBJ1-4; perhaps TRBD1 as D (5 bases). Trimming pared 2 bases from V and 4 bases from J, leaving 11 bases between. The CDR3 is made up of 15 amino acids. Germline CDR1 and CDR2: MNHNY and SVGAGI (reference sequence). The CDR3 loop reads CASSYLDSFNEKLFF. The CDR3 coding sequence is TGTGCCAGCAGTTACCTCGACAGCTTTAATGAAAAACTGTTTTTT.

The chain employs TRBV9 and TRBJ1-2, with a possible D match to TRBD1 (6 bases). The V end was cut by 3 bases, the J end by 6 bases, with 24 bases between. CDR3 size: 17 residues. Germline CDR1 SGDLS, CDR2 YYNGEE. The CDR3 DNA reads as TGTGCCAGCAGCGCAGACCATTGGGTGGGGGGCCATGATGGCTACACCTTC. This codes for CASSADHWVGGHDGYTF.

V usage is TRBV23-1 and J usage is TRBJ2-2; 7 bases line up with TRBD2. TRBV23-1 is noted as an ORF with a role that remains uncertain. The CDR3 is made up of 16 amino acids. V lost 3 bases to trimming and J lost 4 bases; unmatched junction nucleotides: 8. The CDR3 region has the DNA TGCGCCAGCAGTCACTCGTCGGGGGGTATCACCGGGGAGCTGTTTTTT. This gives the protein CASSHSSGGITGELFF.

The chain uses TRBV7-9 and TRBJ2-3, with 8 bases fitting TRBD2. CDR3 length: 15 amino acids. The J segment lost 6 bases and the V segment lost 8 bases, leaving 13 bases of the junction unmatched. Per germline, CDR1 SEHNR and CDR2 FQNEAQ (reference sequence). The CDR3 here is CASLLLAGGLDTQYF. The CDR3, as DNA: TGTGCCAGCCTCCTTTTGGCGGGGGGTTTGGATACGCAGTATTTT.

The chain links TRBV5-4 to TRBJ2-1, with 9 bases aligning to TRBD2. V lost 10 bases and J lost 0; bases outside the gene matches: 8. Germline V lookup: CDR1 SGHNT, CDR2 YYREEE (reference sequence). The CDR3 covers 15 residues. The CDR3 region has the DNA TGTGCCGGGTCTAGCGGGAAGAGCTCCTACAATGAGCAGTTCTTC. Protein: CAGSSGKSSYNEQFF.

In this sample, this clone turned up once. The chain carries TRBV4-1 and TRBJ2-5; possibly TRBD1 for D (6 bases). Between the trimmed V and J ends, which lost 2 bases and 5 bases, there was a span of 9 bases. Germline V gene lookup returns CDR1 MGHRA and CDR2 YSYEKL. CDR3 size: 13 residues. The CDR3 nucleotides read TGCGCCAGCAGCCAAACTAGGGGGGAGACCCAGTACTTC. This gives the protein CASSQTRGETQYF.

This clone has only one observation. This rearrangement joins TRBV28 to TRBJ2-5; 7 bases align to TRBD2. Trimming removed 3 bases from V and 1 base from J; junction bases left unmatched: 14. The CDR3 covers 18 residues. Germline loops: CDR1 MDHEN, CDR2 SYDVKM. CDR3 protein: CASSFGPPTSPLQETQYF. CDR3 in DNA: TGTGCCAGCAGTTTCGGGCCTCCGACTAGCCCCCTCCAAGAGACCCAGTACTTC.